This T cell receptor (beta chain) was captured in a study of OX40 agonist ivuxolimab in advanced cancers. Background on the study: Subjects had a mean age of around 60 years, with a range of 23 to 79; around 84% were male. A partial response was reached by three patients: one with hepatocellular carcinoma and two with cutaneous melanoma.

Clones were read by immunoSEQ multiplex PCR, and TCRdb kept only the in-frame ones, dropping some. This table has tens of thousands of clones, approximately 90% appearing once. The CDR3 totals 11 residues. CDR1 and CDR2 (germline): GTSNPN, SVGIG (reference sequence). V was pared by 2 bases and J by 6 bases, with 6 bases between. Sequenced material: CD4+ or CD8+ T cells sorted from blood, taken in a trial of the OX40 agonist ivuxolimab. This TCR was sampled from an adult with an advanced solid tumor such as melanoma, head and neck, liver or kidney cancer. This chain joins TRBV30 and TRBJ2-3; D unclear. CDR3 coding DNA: TGTGCCTGGAGTCCTCAGGATACGCAGTATTTT. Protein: CAWSPQDTQYF.